The subject of this entry is one T cell receptor (beta chain). The primer mix had 60 Vbeta and 13 Jbeta primers. Sequenced by immunoSEQ multiplex PCR; TCRdb stores in-frame clones only, minus some. The sample has roughly 55,000 clones, and its top ten clones hold approximately 9%. This sample was included in a study of cytomegalovirus exposure and HLA in healthy donors. For the study at large: From HLA-typed donors, an early data release held roughly 89 million unique TCRs.

The CDR3 contains 14 residues. CDR1 and CDR2 from the germline V gene are GTSNPN and SVGIG (reference sequence). The J segment lost 3 bases and the V segment lost 0 bases, leaving 4 bases of the junction unmatched. The genes are TRBV30 and TRBJ1-2, with 7 bases identical to TRBD1. Sequencing was done on a sample of PBMCs. The receptor was isolated from a man aged 50 to 60 in good health and CMV-seropositive. CDR3 protein: CAWSVQGRDYGYTF. CDR3 DNA: TGTGCCTGGAGTGTACAGGGGCGAGACTATGGCTACACCTTC.